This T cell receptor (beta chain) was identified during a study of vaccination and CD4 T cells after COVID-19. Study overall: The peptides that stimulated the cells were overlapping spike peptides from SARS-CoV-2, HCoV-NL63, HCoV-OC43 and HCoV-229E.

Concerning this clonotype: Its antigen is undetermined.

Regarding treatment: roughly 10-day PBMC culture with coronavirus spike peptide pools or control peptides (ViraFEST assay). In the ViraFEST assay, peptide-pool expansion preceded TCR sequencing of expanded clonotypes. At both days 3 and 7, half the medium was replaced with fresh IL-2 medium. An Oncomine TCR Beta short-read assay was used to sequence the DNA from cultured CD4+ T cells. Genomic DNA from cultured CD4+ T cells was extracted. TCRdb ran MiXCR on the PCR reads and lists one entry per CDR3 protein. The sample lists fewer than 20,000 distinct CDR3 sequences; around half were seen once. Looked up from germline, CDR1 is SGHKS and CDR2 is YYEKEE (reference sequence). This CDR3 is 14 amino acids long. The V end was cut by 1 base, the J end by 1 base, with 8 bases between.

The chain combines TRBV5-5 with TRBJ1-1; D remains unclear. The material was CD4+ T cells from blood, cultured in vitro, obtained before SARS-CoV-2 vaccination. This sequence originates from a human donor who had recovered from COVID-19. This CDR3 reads CASSLWVSNTEAFF. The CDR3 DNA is TGTGCCAGCAGCTTGTGGGTATCGAACACTGAAGCTTTCTTT. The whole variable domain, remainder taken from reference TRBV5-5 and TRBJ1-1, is DAGVTQSPTHLIKTRGQQVTLRCSPISGHKSVSWYQQVLGQGPQFIFQYYEKEERGRGNFPDRFSARQFPNYSSELNVNALLLGDSALYLCASSLWVSNTEAFFGQGTRLTVV.